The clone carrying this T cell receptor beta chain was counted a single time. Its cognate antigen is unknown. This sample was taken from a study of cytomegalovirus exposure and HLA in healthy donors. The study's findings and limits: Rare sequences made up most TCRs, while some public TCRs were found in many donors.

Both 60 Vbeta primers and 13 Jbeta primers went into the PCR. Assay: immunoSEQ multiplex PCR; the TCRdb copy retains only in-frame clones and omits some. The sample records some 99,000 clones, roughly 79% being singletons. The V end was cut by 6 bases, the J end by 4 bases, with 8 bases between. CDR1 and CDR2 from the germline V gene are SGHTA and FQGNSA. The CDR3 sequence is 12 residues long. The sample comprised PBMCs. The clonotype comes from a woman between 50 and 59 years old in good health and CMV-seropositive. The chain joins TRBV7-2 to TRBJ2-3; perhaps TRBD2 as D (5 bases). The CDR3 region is CASRPGSDTQYF. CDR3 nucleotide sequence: TGTGCCAGCAGACCGGGATCAGATACGCAGTATTTT.